This T cell receptor (beta chain) was sequenced during a study of blood T cell repertoires in COVID-19. Data came from immunoSEQ multiplex PCR; TCRdb stores just in-frame clones and leaves some out. The sample includes under 300,000 clones, around nine tenths of them seen just once. The source is a man in his fifties with acute or convalescent COVID-19. What was sequenced was peripheral blood.

The CDR3 nucleotides are TGTGCCAGCAGCCCACGGACCCCTTGGGGAGGCAATGAGCAGTTCTTC. Translating it yields CASSPRTPWGGNEQFF. V gene TRBV11-1 combines with J gene TRBJ2-1, with a tentative D call TRBD2 (6 bases). CDR1 SGHAT and CDR2 FQDESV come from the germline V gene (reference sequence). The CDR3 loop spans 16 amino acids. The V end was cut by 5 bases, the J end by 6 bases, with 20 bases between.